This T cell receptor (beta chain) originates from a study of blood T cells in healthy people across ages. Germline V CDR1 and CDR2: LGHDT, YNNKEL (reference sequence). The trim removed 1 base at V and 7 bases at J, leaving 5 bases unmatched. This CDR3 is 14 amino acids long. Through a sample-barcoded 5' primer and a J-beta primer mix, a second PCR was run for roughly 6 to 11 cycles. TCRdb recomputed calls from the 5' RACE reads with MiXCR, one row per CDR3 protein. This table holds about 830,000 distinct CDR3 sequences, 55% to 70% found once. The TCR comes from a man aged 30 to 45 in good health. This chain connects TRBV3-1 to TRBJ2-7; 9 bases fit TRBD2. Specimen: blood. CDR3 nucleotides: TGTGCCAGCAGCCAAGGCGGGAGGGCGGGAGAGCAGTACTTC. Its translation: CASSQGGRAGEQYF.